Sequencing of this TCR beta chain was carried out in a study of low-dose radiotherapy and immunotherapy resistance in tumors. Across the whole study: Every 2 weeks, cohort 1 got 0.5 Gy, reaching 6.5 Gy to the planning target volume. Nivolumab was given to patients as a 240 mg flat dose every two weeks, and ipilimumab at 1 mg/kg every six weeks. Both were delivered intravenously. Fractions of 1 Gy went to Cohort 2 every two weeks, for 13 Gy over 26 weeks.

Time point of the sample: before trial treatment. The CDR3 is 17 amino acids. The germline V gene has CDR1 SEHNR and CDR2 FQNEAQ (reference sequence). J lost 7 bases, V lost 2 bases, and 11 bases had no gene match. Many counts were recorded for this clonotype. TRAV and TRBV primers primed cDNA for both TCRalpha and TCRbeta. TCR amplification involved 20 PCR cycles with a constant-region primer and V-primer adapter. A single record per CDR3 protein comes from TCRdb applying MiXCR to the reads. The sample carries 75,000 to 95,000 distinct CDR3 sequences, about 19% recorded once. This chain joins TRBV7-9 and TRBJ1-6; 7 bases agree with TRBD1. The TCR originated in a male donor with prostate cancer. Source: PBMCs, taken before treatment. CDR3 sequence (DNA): TGTGCCAGCAGCTTACCAGTGACAGGGAGAGGAAATTCACCCCTCCACTTT. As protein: CASSLPVTGRGNSPLHF.